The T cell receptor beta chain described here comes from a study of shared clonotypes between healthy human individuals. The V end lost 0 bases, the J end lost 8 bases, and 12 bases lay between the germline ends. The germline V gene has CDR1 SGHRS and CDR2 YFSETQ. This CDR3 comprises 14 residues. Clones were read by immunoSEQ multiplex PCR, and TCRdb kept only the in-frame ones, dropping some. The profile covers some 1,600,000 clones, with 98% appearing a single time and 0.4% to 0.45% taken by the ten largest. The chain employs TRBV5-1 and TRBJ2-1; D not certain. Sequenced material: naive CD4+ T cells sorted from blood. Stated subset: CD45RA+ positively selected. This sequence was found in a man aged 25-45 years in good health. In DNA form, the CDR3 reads TGCGCCAGCAGCTTGGATCCGGGTAGCCATGAGCAGTTCTTC. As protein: CASSLDPGSHEQFF.